This T cell receptor beta chain appears in the sequencing data of a study of blood T cell repertoires in COVID-19. Study-wide context: Acute and convalescent COVID-19 samples came from the United States, Italy and Spain.

The V gene's germline CDR1 is SGHAT and CDR2 FQNNGV. V shed 3 bases, J shed 6 bases, and the junction held 9 bases outside the gene matches. The CDR3 consists of 15 residues. TCRdb's table, derived via immunoSEQ multiplex PCR, lists solely in-frame clones and lacks some. The profile shows about 50,000 clones, 70% to 90% of them singletons. The TCR originated in a human donor in a cohort sampled during active COVID-19. The sample consisted of peripheral blood. This chain joins TRBV11-2 and TRBJ2-7, with 9 bases lining up with TRBD2. The CDR3 nucleotides read TGTGCCAGCAGCTTGGTAGCGGGGGCCGCCGGCGAGCAGTACTTC. Protein product: CASSLVAGAAGEQYF.